There are a few counts of the clone carrying this T cell receptor beta chain. TCRdb itself ran the 5' RACE reads through MiXCR, one entry per CDR3 protein. The table has 250,000 to 300,000 distinct CDR3 sequences, 20% seen once. V lost 5 bases and J lost 5, with 15 bases in between. Germline CDR1 SGHVS, CDR2 FQNEAQ. The CDR3 runs to 14 residues. The sample belongs to a study of CD8 T cells in ankylosing spondylitis. The sequence was collected from a male donor with ankylosing spondylitis or in good health (not recorded which). Sequencing was done on a sample of blood, either unsorted or a sorted T cell fraction (not recorded which). This chain connects TRBV7-8 to TRBJ1-1, with D tentatively TRBD1 (5 bases). DNA for the CDR3: TGTGCCAGCAGCCCGGGGGGGATGCTGACTGAAGCTTTCTTT. It yields the protein CASSPGGMLTEAFF. Full variable domain (outside the CDR3, taken from reference TRBV7-8 and TRBJ1-1): GAGVSQSPRYKVAKRGQDVALRCDPISGHVSLFWYQQALGQGPEFLTYFQNEAQLDKSGLPSDRFFAERPEGSVSTLKIQRTQQEDSAVYLCASSPGGMLTEAFFGQGTRLTVV.